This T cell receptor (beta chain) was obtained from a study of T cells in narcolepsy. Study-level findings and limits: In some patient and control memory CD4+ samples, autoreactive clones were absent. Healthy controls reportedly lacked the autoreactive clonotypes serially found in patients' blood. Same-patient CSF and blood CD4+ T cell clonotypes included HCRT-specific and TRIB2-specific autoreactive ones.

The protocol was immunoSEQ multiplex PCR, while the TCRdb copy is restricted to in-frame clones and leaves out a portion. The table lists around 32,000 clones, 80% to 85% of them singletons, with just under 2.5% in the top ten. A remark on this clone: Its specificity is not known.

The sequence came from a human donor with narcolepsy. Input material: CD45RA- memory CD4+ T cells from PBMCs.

The CDR3: CASSLNFGNSGNTIYF. CDR3 in DNA: TGCGCCAGCAGCTTGAATTTCGGGAACTCTGGAAACACCATATATTTT. V usage is TRBV5-1 and J usage is TRBJ1-3; D uncertain. V lost 1 base and J lost 0, with 11 bases in between. This CDR3 is 16 amino acids long. Per the germline V gene, CDR1 is SGHRS and CDR2 is YFSETQ.